This note documents a single T cell receptor beta chain sequence. The antigen is unknown. Sequencing used immunoSEQ multiplex PCR; TCRdb keeps in-frame clones, though not all of them. The data contain nearly 95,000 clones, around 94% of them seen just once; the ten biggest clones take up roughly 2.6%. These data are taken from a study of OX40 agonist ivuxolimab in advanced cancers. Turning to the study itself: Patients were roughly 83% male with ages roughly 20 to 80, mean about 60. It was permissible to have had prior anti-PD-1, anti-PD-L1 or anti-CTLA-4 therapy, and under 45% had some. Overall study findings and caveats: Some of the nonresponding patients also showed low levels of normalized T-cell clonal expansion.

V lost 5 bases and J lost 6, with 17 bases in between. The CDR3 totals 14 residues. Germline CDR1 and CDR2: LNHDA and SQIVND (reference sequence). This rearrangement joins TRBV19 to TRBJ2-7; a possible D gene is TRBD1 (6 bases). This clonotype originated in an adult with an advanced solid tumor such as melanoma, head and neck, liver or kidney cancer. Sequenced here: CD4+ or CD8+ T cells sorted from blood, sampled in a trial of the OX40 agonist ivuxolimab. The DNA for the CDR3 is TGTGCCAGTAGTGGGGGCCAGGGTTTAGGCGAGCAGTACTTC. This translates into CASSGGQGLGEQYF.